This is a list of T cell receptor beta chains from one sample in a study of T-cell reconstitution after alpha-beta-depleted transplantation in children. TCRdb fed the PCR reads into MiXCR, producing one record per CDR3 protein. The profile shows roughly 100,000 distinct CDR3 sequences, roughly 6% of them singletons. Sequenced here: PBMCs, mostly from graft donor cells, sampled 60 days after TCRalphabeta/CD19-depleted stem cell transplant. The source of these receptors is a female patient aged 2-15 years who had a stem cell transplant for Fanconi anemia, so the T cells may come from the graft donor. Each CDR3 is given without its conserved first and last residue. The order of the fields is V gene, J gene, D gene, CDR3 protein. The D gene is left open where the match is weak.

v_call: TRBV20-1; j_call: TRBJ2-1; d_call: TRBD2; cdr3_aa: SARGVAGHGNEQF
v_call: TRBV4-2; j_call: TRBJ2-7; d_call: .; cdr3_aa: ASSQSSQTYEQY
v_call: TRBV5-1; j_call: TRBJ2-1; d_call: .; cdr3_aa: ASSDLTGTNYNEQF
v_call: TRBV11-1; j_call: TRBJ2-3; d_call: .; cdr3_aa: ASSTGRGFSTDTQY
v_call: TRBV7-3; j_call: TRBJ2-2; d_call: TRBD2; cdr3_aa: ASSLTSGGAQWTGELF
v_call: TRBV29-1; j_call: TRBJ1-2; d_call: .; cdr3_aa: SVAGHLYGYT
v_call: TRBV20-1; j_call: TRBJ2-2; d_call: TRBD2; cdr3_aa: SAKGLAASNTGELF
v_call: TRBV7-9; j_call: TRBJ2-7; d_call: .; cdr3_aa: ASTPWVLESEQY
v_call: TRBV4-1; j_call: TRBJ2-4; d_call: TRBD2; cdr3_aa: ASSQVQGGRLAGGNIQY
v_call: TRBV25-1; j_call: TRBJ2-5; d_call: .; cdr3_aa: ASSKETQY
v_call: TRBV29-1; j_call: TRBJ2-2; d_call: .; cdr3_aa: SVVRGTGTGELF
v_call: TRBV20-1; j_call: TRBJ2-1; d_call: TRBD2; cdr3_aa: SATGTSIYEQF
v_call: TRBV4-2; j_call: TRBJ2-1; d_call: .; cdr3_aa: ASSQDGLVTYNEQF
v_call: TRBV20-1; j_call: TRBJ2-3; d_call: TRBD2; cdr3_aa: SAGVSGVADTQY
v_call: TRBV20-1; j_call: TRBJ2-7; d_call: .; cdr3_aa: SARFPRGYEQY
v_call: TRBV7-2; j_call: TRBJ2-7; d_call: TRBD2; cdr3_aa: ASRMERGVHYEQY
v_call: TRBV13; j_call: TRBJ2-3; d_call: .; cdr3_aa: ASSLKGWTDTQY
v_call: TRBV5-1; j_call: TRBJ1-5; d_call: .; cdr3_aa: ASSLDRDQPQH
v_call: TRBV19; j_call: TRBJ2-7; d_call: .; cdr3_aa: ASSIRREGPYEQY
v_call: TRBV3-1; j_call: TRBJ2-5; d_call: TRBD1; cdr3_aa: ASSYGQGQETQY
v_call: TRBV29-1; j_call: TRBJ1-1; d_call: .; cdr3_aa: SVDKAGYSEAF
v_call: TRBV9; j_call: TRBJ2-7; d_call: .; cdr3_aa: ASSVAPETGYEQY
v_call: TRBV6-2/TRBV6-3; j_call: TRBJ1-5; d_call: TRBD1; cdr3_aa: ASSPAGQGGNQPQH
v_call: TRBV7-2; j_call: TRBJ2-4; d_call: TRBD2; cdr3_aa: ASSLALAGGGILAKNIQY
v_call: TRBV5-1; j_call: TRBJ2-1; d_call: .; cdr3_aa: ASSLELSSYNEQF
v_call: TRBV15; j_call: TRBJ2-3; d_call: .; cdr3_aa: ATSGADTQY
v_call: TRBV5-6; j_call: TRBJ1-2; d_call: .; cdr3_aa: ASSLGGARSYGYT
v_call: TRBV27; j_call: TRBJ2-1; d_call: .; cdr3_aa: ASSLSQGYNEQF
v_call: TRBV9; j_call: TRBJ2-6; d_call: TRBD1; cdr3_aa: ASSVGTGFSGANVLT
v_call: TRBV12-3/TRBV12-4; j_call: TRBJ2-1; d_call: .; cdr3_aa: ASSFTYEQF
v_call: TRBV12-3/TRBV12-4; j_call: TRBJ1-2; d_call: TRBD1; cdr3_aa: ASSFGQGGGYT
v_call: TRBV7-9; j_call: TRBJ2-7; d_call: .; cdr3_aa: ASSLGGGGRPY
v_call: TRBV19; j_call: TRBJ2-2; d_call: .; cdr3_aa: ASSIISRNTGELF
v_call: TRBV20-1; j_call: TRBJ1-5; d_call: .; cdr3_aa: SAGRGGNQPQH
v_call: TRBV9; j_call: TRBJ1-2; d_call: TRBD1; cdr3_aa: ASSGRTGGARGYT
v_call: TRBV10-3; j_call: TRBJ2-2; d_call: TRBD2; cdr3_aa: AISGVRAGGETGELF
v_call: TRBV2; j_call: TRBJ2-2; d_call: TRBD1; cdr3_aa: ASSSGTGFTGELF